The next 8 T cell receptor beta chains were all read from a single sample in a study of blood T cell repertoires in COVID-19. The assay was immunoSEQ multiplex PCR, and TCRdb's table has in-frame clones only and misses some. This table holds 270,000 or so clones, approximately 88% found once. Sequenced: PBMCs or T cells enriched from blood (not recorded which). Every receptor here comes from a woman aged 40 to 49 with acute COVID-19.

CDR3 nucleotide sequence: TGTGCCAGCAGCTCTTTCGGGGATAGGCCAGAGTATGGCTACACCTTC. Translation: CASSSFGDRPEYGYTF. The chain is built from TRBV7-9 and TRBJ1-2, with no clear D. CDR1 and CDR2 from the germline V gene are SEHNR and FQNEAQ (reference sequence). V gave up 4 bases and J gave up 5 bases, with 20 bases separating them. The CDR3 loop spans 16 amino acids.

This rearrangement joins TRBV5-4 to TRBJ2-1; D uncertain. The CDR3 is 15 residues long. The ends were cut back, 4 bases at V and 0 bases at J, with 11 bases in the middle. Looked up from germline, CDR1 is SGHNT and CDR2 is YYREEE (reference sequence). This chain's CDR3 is CASSRDPSSYNEQFF. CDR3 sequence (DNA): TGTGCCAGCAGCCGAGATCCGAGCTCCTACAATGAGCAGTTCTTC.

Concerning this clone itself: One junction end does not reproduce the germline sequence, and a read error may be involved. CDR3 sequence reads: CASNIQPGTVSYNEQFF. For the CDR3, the DNA is TGTGCCAGTAATATACAACCCGGGACAGTCTCCTACAATGAGCAGTTCTTC. The rearrangement joins TRBV19 to TRBJ2-1, with 7 bases that match TRBD1. The CDR3 length is 17 residues. CDR1 is LNHDA, CDR2 SQIVND, per germline (reference sequence).

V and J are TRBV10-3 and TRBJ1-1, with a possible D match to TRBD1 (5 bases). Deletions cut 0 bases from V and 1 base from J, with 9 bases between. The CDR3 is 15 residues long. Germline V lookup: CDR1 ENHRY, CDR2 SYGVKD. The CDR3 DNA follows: TGTGCCATCAGTGAGTCTCAGGGATGGAACACTGAAGCTTTCTTT. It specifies CAISESQGWNTEAFF.

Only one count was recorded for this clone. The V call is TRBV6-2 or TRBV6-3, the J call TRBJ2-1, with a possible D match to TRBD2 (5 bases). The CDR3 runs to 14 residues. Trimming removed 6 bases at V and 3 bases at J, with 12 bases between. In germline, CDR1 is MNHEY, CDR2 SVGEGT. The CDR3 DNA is TGTGCCAGCAGCCGTATCCGGGACTACAATGAGCAGTTCTTC. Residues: CASSRIRDYNEQFF.

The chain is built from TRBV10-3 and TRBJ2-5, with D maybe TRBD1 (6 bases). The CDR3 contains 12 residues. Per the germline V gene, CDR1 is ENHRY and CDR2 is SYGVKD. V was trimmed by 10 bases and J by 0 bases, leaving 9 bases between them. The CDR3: CATQGNQETQYF. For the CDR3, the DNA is TGTGCCACACAGGGAAACCAAGAGACCCAGTACTTC.

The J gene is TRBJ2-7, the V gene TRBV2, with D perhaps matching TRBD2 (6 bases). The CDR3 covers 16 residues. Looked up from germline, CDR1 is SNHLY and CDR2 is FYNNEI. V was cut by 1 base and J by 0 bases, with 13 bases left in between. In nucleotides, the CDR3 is TGTGCCAGCAGTGAAGGTTGGCGGGGAGGCTCCTACGAGCAGTACGTC. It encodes CASSEGWRGGSYEQYV.

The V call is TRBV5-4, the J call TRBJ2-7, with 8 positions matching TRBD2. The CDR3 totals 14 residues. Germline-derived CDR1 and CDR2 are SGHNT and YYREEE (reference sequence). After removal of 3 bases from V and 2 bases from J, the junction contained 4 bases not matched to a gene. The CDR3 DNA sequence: TGTGCCAGCAGCTCCGGGGGGGGGACCTACGAGCAGTACTTC. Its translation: CASSSGGGTYEQYF.